Listed below are T cell receptor beta chains from one sample, sequenced in a study of cytomegalovirus exposure and HLA in healthy donors. The repertoire was sequenced with immunoSEQ multiplex PCR; TCRdb's copy has only in-frame clones and lacks some. Of roughly 100,000 clones in the sample, about 80% are singletons; the top ten hold about 2%. Source material: PBMCs. These receptors were taken from a man between 40 and 49 years old in good health and CMV-seronegative. Each CDR3 is given with its conserved first and last residue. The D gene is left open where the match is weak. Clone size appears in some rows only: once, few, many, or a class for an expanded clone.

j_call | d_call | clone_size | v_call | cdr3_aa | cdr3_nt
TRBJ2-7 | TRBD1 | . | TRBV6-1 | CASSEARGTGLPYEQYF | TGTGCCAGCAGTGAAGCGCGAGGGACAGGCCTACCCTACGAGCAGTACTTC
TRBJ2-6 | TRBD1 | few | TRBV4-3 | CASSPQGTGANVLTF | TGCGCCAGCAGCCCACAGGGGACTGGGGCCAACGTCCTGACTTTC
TRBJ2-1 | . | . | TRBV4-3 | CASSHDPRLRTWEQFF | TGCGCCAGCAGCCACGACCCGCGACTGAGGACATGGGAGCAGTTCTTC
TRBJ2-7 | TRBD1 | . | TRBV6-5 | CASSAGTGAYEQYF | TGTGCCAGCAGTGCCGGGACAGGAGCCTACGAGCAGTACTTC
TRBJ2-3 | TRBD2 | . | TRBV29-1 | CSVEDLRLAGDTDTQYF | TGCAGCGTTGAAGACCTCCGACTAGCGGGGGACACAGATACGCAGTATTTT
TRBJ2-1 | TRBD2 | . | TRBV5-6 | CASSLGGGPHNEQFF | TGTGCCAGCAGCTTGGGCGGGGGGCCTCACAATGAGCAGTTCTTC
TRBJ2-7 | . | . | TRBV28 | CASSLHRVEAEQYF | TGCGCCAGCAGTTTACACAGGGTTGAGGCCGAGCAGTACTTC
TRBJ1-3 | . | . | TRBV7-3 | CASSPQPSGNTIYF | TGTGCCAGCAGCCCGCAACCTAGTGGAAACACCATATATTTT
TRBJ1-6 | . | once | TRBV28 | CASSLLHLWRANNSPLHF | TGTGCCAGCAGTTTATTGCATTTGTGGAGAGCCAATAATTCACCCCTCCACTTT
TRBJ2-3 | TRBD2 | few | TRBV19 | CASSTLAASGYFTDTQYF | TGTGCCAGTAGTACGTTAGCCGCTAGCGGATATTTCACAGATACGCAGTATTTT
TRBJ2-5 | TRBD2 | few | TRBV28 | CGTGGDGIETQYF | TGTGGTACTGGGGGGGACGGCATAGAGACCCAGTACTTC
TRBJ2-7 | TRBD1 | once | TRBV2 | CASMRDRASYEQYF | TGTGCCAGCATGAGGGACAGGGCCTCCTACGAGCAGTACTTC
TRBJ2-1 | . | . | TRBV5-4 | CASSLLGMRGPRSEQFF | TGTGCCAGCAGCTTGTTGGGTATGCGGGGTCCCCGAAGTGAGCAGTTCTTC
TRBJ1-2 | TRBD1 | . | TRBV11-2 | CASSFGTGADYGYTF | TGTGCCAGCAGCTTCGGGACAGGGGCGGACTATGGCTACACCTTC
TRBJ2-1 | . | once | TRBV11-1 | CASSLLRYEQFF | TGTGCCAGCAGCTTACTGCGATATGAGCAGTTCTTC
TRBJ1-3 | TRBD1 | . | TRBV11-2 | CASSFGTEISGNTIYF | TGTGCCAGCAGCTTCGGGACAGAGATCTCTGGAAACACCATATATTTT
TRBJ2-7 | . | . | TRBV27 | CASSFRATYEQYF | TGTGCCAGCAGTTTCAGGGCCACCTACGAGCAGTACTTC
TRBJ1-4 | . | . | TRBV7-6 | CASSLFLAGPTATNEKLFF | TGTGCCAGCAGCTTATTTCTCGCAGGGCCGACCGCAACTAATGAAAAACTGTTTTTT
TRBJ2-5 | . | . | TRBV5-4 | CASSLESDIYQETQYF | TGTGCCAGCAGCTTGGAGTCCGACATATACCAAGAGACCCAGTACTTC
TRBJ1-1 | . | . | TRBV9 | CASSVSRGEGTRTENTEAFF | TGTGCCAGCAGCGTTTCTCGAGGTGAGGGAACCCGGACGGAAAACACTGAAGCTTTCTTT
TRBJ2-7 | TRBD2 | . | TRBV10-3 | CAIRKLAGGSYEQYF | TGTGCCATCAGGAAACTAGCGGGAGGGTCCTACGAGCAGTACTTC
TRBJ2-5 | TRBD1 | . | TRBV19 | CASSITGTGEETQYF | TGTGCCAGTAGTATTACCGGGACAGGGGAAGAGACCCAGTACTTC
TRBJ2-5 | . | . | TRBV5-1 | CASSSDRPWSEETQYF | TGCGCCAGCAGCTCCGACAGGCCGTGGTCTGAAGAGACCCAGTACTTC
TRBJ2-2 | . | . | TRBV7-6 | CASSLTYPQDVTGELFF | TGTGCCAGCAGCTTAACATACCCACAGGATGTAACCGGGGAGCTGTTTTTT
TRBJ2-7 | TRBD1 | few | TRBV27 | CASNPGQAPYEQYF | TGTGCCAGCAATCCGGGACAGGCCCCCTACGAGCAGTACTTC
TRBJ1-1 | . | . | TRBV11-2 | CASSSQSGSEAFF | TGTGCCAGCAGCTCGCAATCAGGGTCTGAAGCTTTCTTT
TRBJ1-2 | TRBD1 | . | TRBV28 | CASSTILGQAYGYTF | TGTGCCAGCAGTACAATTTTGGGACAGGCCTATGGCTACACCTTC
TRBJ2-1 | . | . | TRBV29-1 | CSVESAADINEQFF | TGCAGCGTTGAATCAGCGGCTGACATCAATGAGCAGTTCTTC
TRBJ2-7 | TRBD1 | . | TRBV27 | CASSFGTASYEQYF | TGTGCCAGCAGTTTCGGGACAGCCTCCTACGAGCAGTACTTC
TRBJ2-7 | . | . | TRBV29-1 | CSVVASEQYF | TGCAGCGTTGTAGCGAGCGAGCAGTACTTC
TRBJ1-1 | . | . | TRBV7-2 | CASSKGTVWATEAFF | TGTGCCAGCAGCAAAGGCACGGTTTGGGCCACTGAAGCTTTCTTT
TRBJ2-2 | . | . | TRBV6-6 | CASRLSGGNGELFF | TGTGCCAGCCGCCTCAGTGGGGGGAACGGGGAGCTGTTTTTT
TRBJ2-6 | . | . | TRBV15 | CATSRDWTASGANVLTF | TGTGCCACCAGCAGAGATTGGACAGCAAGTGGGGCCAACGTCCTGACTTTC